Described below is a single T cell receptor beta chain sequence and its context. What it binds is not known. This record belongs to a study of cytomegalovirus exposure and HLA in healthy donors. Broader study findings: According to a later analysis, donors in an Asian-associated ancestry cluster reportedly had fewer N-insertions than the roughly 630-donor mean. Associated with HLA alleles at 0.05 false discovery rate in a later analysis were about 17,000 TCR beta sequences. Productive status was seen about 87% or about 30% of the time for most TCR beta V segments in an earlier analysis.

Likely unrecorded immune exposures existed in these nominally healthy donors. Germline lookup yields CDR1 SGHAT and CDR2 FQNNGV. V was cut by 0 bases and J by 7 bases, with 15 bases left in between. The CDR3 spans 15 residues. Amplification used 60 Vbeta primers and 13 Jbeta primers. Only in-frame clones appear in the TCRdb table, and some are missing; sequencing was by immunoSEQ multiplex PCR. The data show about 160,000 clones, 75% to 80% seen once. What was sequenced was PBMCs. The V call is TRBV11-2, the J call TRBJ2-5; D is perhaps TRBD2 (6 bases). The TCR was taken from a woman aged 50 to 60 in good health and CMV-seropositive. The CDR3 spells CASSLEGGAVGTQYF. The CDR3 DNA is TGTGCCAGCAGCTTAGAAGGCGGGGCCGTCGGGACCCAGTACTTC. Together with reference TRBV11-2 and TRBJ2-5, the CDR3 gives the full variable domain: EAGVAQSPRYKIIEKRQSVAFWCNPISGHATLYWYQQILGQGPKLLIQFQNNGVVDDSQLPKDRFSAERLKGVDSTLKIQPAKLEDSAVYLCASSLEGGAVGTQYFGPGTRLLVL.